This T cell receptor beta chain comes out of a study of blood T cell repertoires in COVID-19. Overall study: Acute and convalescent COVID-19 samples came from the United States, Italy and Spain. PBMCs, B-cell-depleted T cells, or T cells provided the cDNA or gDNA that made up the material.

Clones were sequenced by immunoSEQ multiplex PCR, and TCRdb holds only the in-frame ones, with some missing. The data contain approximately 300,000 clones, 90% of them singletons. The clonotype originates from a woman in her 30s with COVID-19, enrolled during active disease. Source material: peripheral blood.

In nucleotides, the CDR3 is TGCACCAGCAGCCCCCGAAGGCGGGAGGGTAACGAGCAGTACTTC. The encoded protein is CTSSPRRREGNEQYF. The chain carries TRBV1 and TRBJ2-7; TRBD2, the table's D call, was not compared with the DNA. TRBV1 represents a pseudogene. The CDR3 totals 15 residues.